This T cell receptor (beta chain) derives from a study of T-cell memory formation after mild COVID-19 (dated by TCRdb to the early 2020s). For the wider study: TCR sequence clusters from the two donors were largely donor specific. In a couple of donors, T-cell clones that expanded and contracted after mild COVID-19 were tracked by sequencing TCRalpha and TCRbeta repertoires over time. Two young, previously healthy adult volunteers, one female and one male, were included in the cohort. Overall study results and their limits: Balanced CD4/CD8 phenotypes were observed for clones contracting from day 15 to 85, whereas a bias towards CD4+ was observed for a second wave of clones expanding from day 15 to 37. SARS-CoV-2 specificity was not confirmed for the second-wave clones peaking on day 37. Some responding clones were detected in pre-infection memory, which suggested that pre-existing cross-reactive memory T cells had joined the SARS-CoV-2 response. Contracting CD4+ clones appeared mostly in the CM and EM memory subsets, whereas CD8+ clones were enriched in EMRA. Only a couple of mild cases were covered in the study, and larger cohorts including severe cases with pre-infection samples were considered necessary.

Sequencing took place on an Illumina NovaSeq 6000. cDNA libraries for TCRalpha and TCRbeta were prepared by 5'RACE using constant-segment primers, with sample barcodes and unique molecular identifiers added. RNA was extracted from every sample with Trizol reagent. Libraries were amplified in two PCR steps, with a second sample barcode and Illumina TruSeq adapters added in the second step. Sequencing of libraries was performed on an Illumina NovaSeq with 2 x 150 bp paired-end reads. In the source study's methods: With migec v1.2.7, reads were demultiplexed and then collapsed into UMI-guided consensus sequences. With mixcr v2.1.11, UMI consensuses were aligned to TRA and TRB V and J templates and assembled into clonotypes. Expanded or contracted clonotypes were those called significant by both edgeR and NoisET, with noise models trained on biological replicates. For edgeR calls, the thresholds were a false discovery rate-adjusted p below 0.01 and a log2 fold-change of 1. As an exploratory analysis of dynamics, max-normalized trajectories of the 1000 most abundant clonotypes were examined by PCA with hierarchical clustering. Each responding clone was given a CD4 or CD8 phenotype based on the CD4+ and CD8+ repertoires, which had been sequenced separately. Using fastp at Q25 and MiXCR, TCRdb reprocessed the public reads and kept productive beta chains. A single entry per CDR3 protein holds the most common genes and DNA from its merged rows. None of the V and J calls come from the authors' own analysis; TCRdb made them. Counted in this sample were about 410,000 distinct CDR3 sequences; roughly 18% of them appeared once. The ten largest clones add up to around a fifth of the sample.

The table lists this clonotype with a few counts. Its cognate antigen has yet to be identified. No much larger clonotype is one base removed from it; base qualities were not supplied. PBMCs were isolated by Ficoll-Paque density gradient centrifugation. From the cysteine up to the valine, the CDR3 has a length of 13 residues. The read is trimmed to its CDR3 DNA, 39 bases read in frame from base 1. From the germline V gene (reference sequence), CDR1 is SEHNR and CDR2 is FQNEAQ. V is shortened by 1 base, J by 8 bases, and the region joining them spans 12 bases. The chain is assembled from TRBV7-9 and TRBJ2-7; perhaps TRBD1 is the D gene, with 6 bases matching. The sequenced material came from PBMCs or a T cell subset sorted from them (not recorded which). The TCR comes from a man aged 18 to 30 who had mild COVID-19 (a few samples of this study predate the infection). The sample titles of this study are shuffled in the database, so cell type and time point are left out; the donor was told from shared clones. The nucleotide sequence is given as TGTGCCAGCAGCTTAGATGGGGGCGTGAAGCAGTACGTC. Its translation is CASSLDGGVKQYV.